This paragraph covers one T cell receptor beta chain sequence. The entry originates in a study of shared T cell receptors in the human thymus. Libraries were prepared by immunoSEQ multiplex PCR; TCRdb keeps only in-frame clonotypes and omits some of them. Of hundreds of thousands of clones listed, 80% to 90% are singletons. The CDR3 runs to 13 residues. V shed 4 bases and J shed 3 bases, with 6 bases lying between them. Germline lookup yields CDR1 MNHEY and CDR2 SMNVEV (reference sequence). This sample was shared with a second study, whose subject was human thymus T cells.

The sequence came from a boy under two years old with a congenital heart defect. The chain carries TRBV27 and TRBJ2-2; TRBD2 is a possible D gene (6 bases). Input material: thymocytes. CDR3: CASSSGDTGELFF. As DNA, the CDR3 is TGTGCCAGCAGTTCGGGGGACACCGGGGAGCTGTTTTTT.